Each of the 19 T cell receptor beta chains below was sequenced from the same sample in a study of PD-L1 blockade in urothelial cancer. Noted time point: pretreatment peripheral blood. The table came from immunoSEQ multiplex PCR; TCRdb's copy has only in-frame clones and leaves some out. The data show under 80,000 clones, with approximately 80% seen just once and 5% to 7% held by the top ten. Material: PBMCs, obtained around atezolizumab (anti-PD-L1) treatment. These TCRs come from a man aged 70 or older with urothelial cancer.

This chain uses TRBV4-1 with TRBJ1-2; 9 nucleotides line up with TRBD1. The V and J ends lost 3 bases and 6 bases, in that order; junction bases with no gene match: 2. The germline CDR1 and CDR2 sequences are MGHRA and YSYEKL. This CDR3 contains 13 residues. Written as DNA, the CDR3 is TGCGCCAGCAGCCAGTGGACAGGGGATGGCTACACCTTC. It specifies CASSQWTGDGYTF.

The J gene is TRBJ1-2, the V gene TRBV5-1; 11 bases map to TRBD1. V dropped 4 bases and J dropped 8; count of bases not matched to a gene: 10. This CDR3 contains 15 residues. Germline V lookup: CDR1 SGHRS, CDR2 YFSETQ. In DNA form, the CDR3 reads TGCGCCAGCAGCACAGGACAGGGGGCAACAGGAGGCTACACCTTC. This sequence encodes CASSTGQGATGGYTF.

The CDR3, as DNA: TGTGCCATCAGTGAGTCGACTCATGAGACAGGGGGGAACGGGAACCCCACAGATACGCAGTATTTT. Its translation is CAISESTHETGGNGNPTDTQYF. The chain links TRBV10-3 to TRBJ2-3, with 9 bases identical to TRBD1. V was pared by 0 bases and J by 2 bases, with 21 bases of the junction left unmatched. Germline assignment: CDR1 ENHRY and CDR2 SYGVKD. The CDR3 sequence is 22 residues long.

This chain uses TRBV14 with TRBJ2-3; D unclear. Germline CDR1 and CDR2: SGHDN and FVKESK. Trimming took off 2 bases at V and 2 bases at J, with 8 bases between the two ends. This CDR3 has 14 residues. CDR3 sequence (DNA): TGTGCCAGCAGCCAACGACACCTCACAGATACGCAGTATTTT. Encoded protein: CASSQRHLTDTQYF.

The chain recombines TRBV27 with TRBJ2-1; 13 bases line up with TRBD2. This CDR3 contains 17 residues. The V segment lost 6 bases and the J segment 2 bases; nucleotides outside the gene matches: 7. Germline V CDR1 and CDR2: MNHEY, SMNVEV (reference sequence). CDR3 nucleotides: TGTGCCAGCAGGTCAGGGACTAGCGGGATGGCCTACAATGAGCAGTTCTTC. It encodes CASRSGTSGMAYNEQFF.

This rearrangement joins TRBV5-6 to TRBJ2-7; 13 nucleotides align to TRBD2. The CDR3 contains 17 residues. Germline trimming cut 3 bases from V and 4 bases from J; bases unmatched to any gene: 10. The germline V gene has CDR1 SGHDT and CDR2 YYEEEE. The CDR3 sequence: CASSSRTSGSYKYEQYF. DNA for the CDR3: TGTGCCAGCAGCTCCAGGACTAGCGGGAGTTACAAGTACGAGCAGTACTTC.

V gene TRBV5-1 combines with J gene TRBJ2-5; tentatively, D is TRBD2 (5 bases). The germline CDR1 and CDR2 sequences are SGHRS and YFSETQ. V was cut by 3 bases and J by 2 bases, with 14 bases left in between. The CDR3 consists of 15 residues. In DNA, the CDR3 is TGCGCCAGCAGCTCGGCTCCGAGGGTTCAAGAGACCCAGTACTTC. As protein: CASSSAPRVQETQYF.

This sequence joins TRBV7-2 and TRBJ2-1, with TRBD1 matching 10 bases. The germline V gene has CDR1 SGHTA and CDR2 FQGNSA. The CDR3 extends over 16 amino acids. The V and J ends lost 6 bases and 6 bases, in that order; junction bases with no gene match: 11. CDR3 sequence reads: CASSFSGTGVSNEQFF. CDR3 coding DNA: TGTGCCAGCAGTTTTTCCGGGACAGGGGTTAGCAATGAGCAGTTCTTC.

This clone was seen once. The V call is TRBV5-1, the J call TRBJ1-2; 9 bases are shared with TRBD1. The CDR3 length is 13 residues. Trimming took 3 bases from V and 6 from J; bases not matched to a gene: 3. Germline V lookup: CDR1 SGHRS, CDR2 YFSETQ. The CDR3 DNA sequence: TGCGCCAGCAGCTGGGGGACAGGGAATGGCTACACCTTC. As protein: CASSWGTGNGYTF.

This chain uses TRBV5-1 with TRBJ2-1; TRBD2 aligns across 9 bases. The CDR3 is 16 amino acids. J gave up 1 base and V 0 bases, and 2 bases lay outside the gene matches. Germline loops: CDR1 SGHRS, CDR2 YFSETQ. CDR3 amino acids: CASSLGAGGSYNEQFF. The CDR3 DNA is TGCGCCAGCAGCTTGGGTGCGGGAGGGTCCTACAATGAGCAGTTCTTC.

About this clone itself: A read error may account for a junction end that differs from germline. J is TRBJ2-5 and V is TRBV29-1; weak D call: TRBD1 (5 bases). The germline V gene encodes CDR1 SQVTM and CDR2 ANQGSEA. This CDR3 has 13 amino acids. The CDR3 loop reads CSVLVVGQGTQYF. For the CDR3, the DNA is TGCAGCGTTTTAGTGGTGGGGCAAGGGACCCAGTACTTC.

The chain joins TRBV27 to TRBJ2-7; 10 positions agree with TRBD1. Germline V gene sequence: CDR1 MNHEY, CDR2 SMNVEV (reference sequence). There are 15 residues in the CDR3. The V gene end was trimmed by 6 bases and the J gene end by 6 bases; junction bases not matched to a gene: 11. The chain's CDR3 is CASRAPGQGLFEQYF. The CDR3 nucleotides are TGTGCCAGCAGGGCCCCGGGACAGGGGTTGTTCGAGCAGTACTTC.

V usage is TRBV29-1 and J usage is TRBJ2-1, with D possibly TRBD2 on 6 matching bases. Per germline, CDR1 SQVTM and CDR2 ANQGSEA. The CDR3 loop spans 11 amino acids. CDR3 bases: TGCAGTTTCTCCCGGGGGAATGAGCAGTTCTTC. This gives the protein CSFSRGNEQFF.

CDR3 in amino acids: CASSPPAGGRGNEQFF. The CDR3 region has the DNA TGTGCCAGCTCACCACCAGCGGGGGGGCGAGGCAATGAGCAGTTCTTC. This rearrangement joins TRBV18 to TRBJ2-1, with 10 nucleotides matching TRBD2. This CDR3 region has 16 residues. The germline V gene has CDR1 KGHSH and CDR2 LQKENI. J gave up 6 bases and V 0 bases, and 5 bases lay outside the gene matches.

This chain connects TRBV10-3 to TRBJ1-2; 8 nucleotides line up with TRBD1. This CDR3 contains 14 residues. Germline values: CDR1 ENHRY, CDR2 SYGVKD. Losses at the gene ends were 4 bases for V and 5 bases for J; bases not matched to a gene: 6. The CDR3 bases are TGTGCCATCAGTGGCATAGACAGGGGTTATGGCTACACCTTC. Translating gives CAISGIDRGYGYTF.

The CDR3 region has the DNA TGTGCCAGCACCGATCCCGGGACAGGCGGAACCAATGAGCAGTTCTTC. It translates to CASTDPGTGGTNEQFF. This chain joins TRBV21-1 and TRBJ2-1; TRBD1 is taken as the D call from the table, unchecked against the DNA. TRBV21-1 represents a pseudogene. CDR3 length equals 16 residues.

J is TRBJ1-4 and V is TRBV6-6; D uncertain. V was shortened by 4 bases and J by 3 bases, with 12 bases between the two germline ends. The V gene's germline CDR1 is MNHNY and CDR2 SVGAGI (reference sequence). The CDR3 length is 15 residues. The CDR3 DNA reads as TGTGCCAGCAGTTGGGAGGGAGGCGCTAATGAAAAACTGTTTTTT. As protein: CASSWEGGANEKLFF.

Only one count was recorded for this clone. This chain joins TRBV19 and TRBJ2-3; TRBD1 aligns across 8 bases. The CDR3 covers 15 residues. V gave up 7 bases and J gave up 2 bases; unmatched junction bases: 8. Germline CDR1 and CDR2: LNHDA and SQIVND (reference sequence). The CDR3 nucleotides read TGTGCCAGTAAGAGGGCACAGGGGGTCACAGATACGCAGTATTTT. Translating gives CASKRAQGVTDTQYF. The whole variable domain, filled in from reference TRBV19 and TRBJ2-3, reads DGGITQSPKYLFRKEGQNVTLSCEQNLNHDAMYWYRQDPGQGLRLIYYSQIVNDFQKGDIAEGYSVSREKKESFPLTVTSAQKNPTAFYLCASKRAQGVTDTQYFGPGTRLTVL.

This chain uses TRBV27 with TRBJ2-5; perhaps TRBD2 as D (5 bases). CDR1 is MNHEY, CDR2 SMNVEV, per germline (reference sequence). The CDR3 extends over 15 amino acids. Trimming left V 7 bases short and J 3 bases short, with 18 bases between. The CDR3 sequence is CASTPGLGREETQYF. The DNA of the CDR3 is TGTGCCAGCACTCCGGGCCTTGGGCGGGAAGAGACCCAGTACTTC.